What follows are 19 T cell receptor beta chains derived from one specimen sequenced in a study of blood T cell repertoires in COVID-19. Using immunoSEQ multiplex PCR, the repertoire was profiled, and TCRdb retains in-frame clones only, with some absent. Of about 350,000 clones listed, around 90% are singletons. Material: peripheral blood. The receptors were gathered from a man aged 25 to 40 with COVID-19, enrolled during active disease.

This CDR3 is CASSLARTSGMDTQYF. DNA of the CDR3: TGTGCCAGCAGCTTAGCGCGGACTAGCGGGATGGATACGCAGTATTTT. The chain links TRBV7-8 to TRBJ2-3, with TRBD2 matching over 12 bases. The V gene's germline CDR1 is SGHVS and CDR2 FQNEAQ. The junction had 4 bases not matched to a gene; V was cut back by 0 bases and J by 6 bases. The CDR3 sequence is 16 residues long.

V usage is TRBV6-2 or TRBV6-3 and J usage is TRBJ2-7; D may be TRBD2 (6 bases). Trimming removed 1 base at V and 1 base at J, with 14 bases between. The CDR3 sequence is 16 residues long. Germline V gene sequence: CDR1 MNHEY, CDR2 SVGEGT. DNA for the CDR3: TGTGCCAGCAGTTACTTCGGACTACCTGATTCCTACGAGCAGTACTTC. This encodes CASSYFGLPDSYEQYF.

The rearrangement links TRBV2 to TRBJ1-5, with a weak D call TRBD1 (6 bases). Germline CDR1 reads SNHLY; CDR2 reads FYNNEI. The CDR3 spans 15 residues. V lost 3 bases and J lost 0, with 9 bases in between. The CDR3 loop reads CASSEGGRSNQPQHF. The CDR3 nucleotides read TGTGCCAGCAGTGAGGGGGGGCGTAGCAATCAGCCCCAGCATTTT.

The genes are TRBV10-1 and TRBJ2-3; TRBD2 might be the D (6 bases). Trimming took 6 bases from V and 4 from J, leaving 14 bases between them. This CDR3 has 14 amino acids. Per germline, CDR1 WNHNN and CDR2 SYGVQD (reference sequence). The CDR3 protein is CASRRRDPADTQYF. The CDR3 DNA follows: TGCGCCAGCAGAAGGCGGGACCCGGCAGATACGCAGTATTTT.

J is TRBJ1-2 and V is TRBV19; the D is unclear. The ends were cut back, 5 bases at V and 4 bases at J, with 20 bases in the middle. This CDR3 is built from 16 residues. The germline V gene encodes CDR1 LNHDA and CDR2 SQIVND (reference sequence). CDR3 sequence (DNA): TGTGCCAGTAGTGTTCCAACGCTCCCGAGGGCCTATGGCTACACCTTC. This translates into CASSVPTLPRAYGYTF.

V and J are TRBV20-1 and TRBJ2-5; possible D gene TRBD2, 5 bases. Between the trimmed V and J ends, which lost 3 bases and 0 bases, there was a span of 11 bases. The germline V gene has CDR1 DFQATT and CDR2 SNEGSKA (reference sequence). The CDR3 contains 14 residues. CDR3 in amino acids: CSASSAGYQETQYF. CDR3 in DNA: TGCAGTGCTAGTAGCGCGGGTTACCAAGAGACCCAGTACTTC.

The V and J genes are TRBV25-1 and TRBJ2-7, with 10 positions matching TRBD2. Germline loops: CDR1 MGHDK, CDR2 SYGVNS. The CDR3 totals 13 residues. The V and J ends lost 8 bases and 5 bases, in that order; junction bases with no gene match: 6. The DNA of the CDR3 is TGTGCCAGCGCCCCCGGGACTAGCGACGAGCAGTACTTC. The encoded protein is CASAPGTSDEQYF.

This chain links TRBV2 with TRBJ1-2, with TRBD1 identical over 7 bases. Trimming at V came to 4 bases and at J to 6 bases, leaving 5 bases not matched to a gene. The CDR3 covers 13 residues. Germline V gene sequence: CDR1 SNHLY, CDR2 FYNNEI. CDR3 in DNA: TGTGCCAGCAGTGTAACAGGGGCTGATGGCTACACCTTC. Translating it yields CASSVTGADGYTF.

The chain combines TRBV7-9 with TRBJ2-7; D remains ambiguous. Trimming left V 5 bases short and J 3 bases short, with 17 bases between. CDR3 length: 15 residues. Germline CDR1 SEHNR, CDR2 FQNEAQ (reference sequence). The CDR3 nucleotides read TGTGCCAGCAGCCTGCCGTCCGGTACTGACTACGAGCAGTACTTC. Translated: CASSLPSGTDYEQYF.

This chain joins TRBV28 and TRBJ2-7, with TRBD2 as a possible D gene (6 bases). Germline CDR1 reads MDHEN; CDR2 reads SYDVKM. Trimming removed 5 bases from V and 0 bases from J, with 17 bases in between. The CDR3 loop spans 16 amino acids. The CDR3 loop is CASSLGLSGISYEQYF. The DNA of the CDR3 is TGTGCCAGCAGTCTCGGGCTTAGCGGTATCTCCTACGAGCAGTACTTC.

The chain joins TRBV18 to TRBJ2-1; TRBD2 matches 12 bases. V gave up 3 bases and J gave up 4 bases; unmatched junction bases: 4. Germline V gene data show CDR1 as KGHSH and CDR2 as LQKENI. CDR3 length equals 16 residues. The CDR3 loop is CASSPLAGGAYNEQFF. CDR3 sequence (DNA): TGTGCCAGCTCACCGCTAGCGGGAGGGGCTTACAATGAGCAGTTCTTC.

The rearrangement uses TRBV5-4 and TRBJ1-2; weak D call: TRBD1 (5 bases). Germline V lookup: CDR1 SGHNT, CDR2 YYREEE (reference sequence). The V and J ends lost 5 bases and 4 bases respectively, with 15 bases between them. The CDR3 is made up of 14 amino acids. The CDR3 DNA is TGTGCCAGCAGACCCCGTGAAGGGGTCTATGGCTACACCTTC. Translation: CASRPREGVYGYTF.

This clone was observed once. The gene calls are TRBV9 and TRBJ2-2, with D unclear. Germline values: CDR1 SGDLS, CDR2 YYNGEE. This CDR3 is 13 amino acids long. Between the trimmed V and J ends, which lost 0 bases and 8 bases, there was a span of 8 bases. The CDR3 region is CASSVVPTGELFF. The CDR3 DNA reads TGTGCCAGCAGCGTAGTCCCGACTGGGGAGCTGTTTTTT.

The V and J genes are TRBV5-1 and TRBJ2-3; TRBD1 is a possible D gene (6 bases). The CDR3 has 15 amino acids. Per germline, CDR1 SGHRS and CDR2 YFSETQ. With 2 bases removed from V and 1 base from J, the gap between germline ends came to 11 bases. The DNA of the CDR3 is TGCGCCAGCAGCTTCACAGGGCCCCGCACAGATACGCAGTATTTT. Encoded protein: CASSFTGPRTDTQYF.

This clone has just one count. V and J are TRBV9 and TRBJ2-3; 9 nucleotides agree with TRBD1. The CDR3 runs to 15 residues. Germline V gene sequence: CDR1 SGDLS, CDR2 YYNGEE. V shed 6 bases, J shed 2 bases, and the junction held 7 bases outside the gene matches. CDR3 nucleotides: TGTGCCAGCAAATACCGGGACAGGGCCACAGATACGCAGTATTTT. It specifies CASKYRDRATDTQYF.

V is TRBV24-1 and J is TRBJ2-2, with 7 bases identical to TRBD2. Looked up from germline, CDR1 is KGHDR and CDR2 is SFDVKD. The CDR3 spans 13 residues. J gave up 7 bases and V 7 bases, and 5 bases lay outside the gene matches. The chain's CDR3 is CATSPTSIGELFF. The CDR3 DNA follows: TGTGCCACCAGCCCGACTAGCATCGGGGAGCTGTTTTTT.

The CDR3 reads CASSRTSGRAAGELFF. Here the CDR3 DNA reads TGTGCCAGCAGCCGGACTAGCGGGAGAGCGGCTGGGGAGCTGTTTTTT. The chain joins TRBV16 to TRBJ2-2; TRBD2 matches 13 bases. Per the germline V gene, CDR1 is KGHSY and CDR2 is FQNENV. The length of the CDR3 is 16 residues. Germline trimming cut 4 bases from V and 8 bases from J; bases unmatched to any gene: 7.

For the CDR3, the DNA is TGTGCCAGCAGCCCAAGCCTGAGCTCCTACAATGAGCAGTTCTTC. It encodes CASSPSLSSYNEQFF. The chain recombines TRBV5-4 with TRBJ2-1; D remains unclear. The CDR3 length is 15 residues. Trimming took off 4 bases at V and 0 bases at J, with 11 bases between the two ends. Germline CDR1 SGHNT, CDR2 YYREEE (reference sequence).

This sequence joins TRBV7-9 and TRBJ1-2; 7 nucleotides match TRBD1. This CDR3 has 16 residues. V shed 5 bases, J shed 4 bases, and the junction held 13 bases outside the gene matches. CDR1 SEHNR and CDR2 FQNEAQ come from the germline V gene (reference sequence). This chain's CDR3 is CASSRSGQDLLYGYTF. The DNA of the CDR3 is TGTGCCAGCAGCCGATCTGGACAGGATTTACTCTATGGCTACACCTTC.